A selection of T cell receptor beta chains follows, all from one sample in a study of blood T cell repertoires in COVID-19. Produced via immunoSEQ multiplex PCR; TCRdb's table is partial and in-frame only. The sample holds roughly 200,000 clones, around 90% seen once. The specimen sequenced was PBMCs or T cells enriched from blood (not recorded which). The receptors stem from a woman in her 30s who had recovered from COVID-19. The CDR3 runs from the conserved cysteine through the conserved F or W. D genes are given only for firm matches. Expanded clones get a size class; other rows say once, few or many, or leave the size out.

J gene	clone size	V gene	D gene	CDR3 DNA	CDR3 protein
TRBJ1-1	.	TRBV6-5	TRBD1	TGTGCCAGCAGACCCCGAACAGGGGGAGTAGGTGAAGCTTTCTTT	CASRPRTGGVGEAFF
TRBJ2-1	.	TRBV19	.	TGTGCCACCAAGACATCGTACAATGAGCAGTTCTTC	CATKTSYNEQFF
TRBJ1-5	.	TRBV15	.	TGTGCCACCAGCGGAAGGACAGTTAATCAGCCCCAGCATTTT	CATSGRTVNQPQHF
TRBJ2-3	.	TRBV5-1	.	TGCGCCAGCAGCCCCAAACAGGATTCCACAGATACGCAGTATTTT	CASSPKQDSTDTQYF
TRBJ2-7	.	TRBV12-5	TRBD1	TGTGCTAGTGGTTTGGTCTTGGACAGGACTCACGAGCAGTACTTC	CASGLVLDRTHEQYF
TRBJ2-1	.	TRBV7-2	.	TGTGCCAGCAGCTTAAAGGTGGGACTGAATGAGCAGTTCTTC	CASSLKVGLNEQFF
TRBJ1-2	.	TRBV5-1	.	TGCGCCAGCAGCTTGACGCAGGGGATCGGCTATGGCTACACCTTC	CASSLTQGIGYGYTF
TRBJ2-1	.	TRBV9	TRBD2	TGTGCCAGCAGCGTAGCTCGGGCGGGAGAGGAGGGAAATGAGCAGTTCTTC	CASSVARAGEEGNEQFF
TRBJ1-6	.	TRBV18	.	TGTGCCAGCTCACCGTCACAGGGACAATATAATTCACCCCTCCACTTT	CASSPSQGQYNSPLHF
TRBJ2-3	.	TRBV6-5	TRBD2	TGTGCCACCTTCAAGCGGGAATCATATACGCAGTATTTT	CATFKRESYTQYF
TRBJ2-5	.	TRBV6-1	TRBD1	TGTGCCAGCAGTGATATTAGAACAGGGGTTGTCGGGGAGACCCAGTACTTC	CASSDIRTGVVGETQYF
TRBJ2-7	.	TRBV2	TRBD1	TGTGCCAGCAGTGAAGGGACAGGGGCCTACGAGCAGTACTTC	CASSEGTGAYEQYF
TRBJ2-3	.	TRBV7-2	.	TGTGCCAGCAGCTTTGGGGGACCAAGCGGGGATACGCAGTATTTT	CASSFGGPSGDTQYF
TRBJ2-1	.	TRBV29-1	.	TGCAGCGTGTCTCTCTCCTACAATGAGCAGTTCTTC	CSVSLSYNEQFF
TRBJ2-4	.	TRBV2	TRBD1	TGTGCCAGCAGCCGAACAGGGGTCGGCGTAAACATTCAGTACTTC	CASSRTGVGVNIQYF
TRBJ2-1	.	TRBV2	TRBD2	TGTGCCGGAGGGACCGGGGGGGAGCGGCAGTTCTTC	CAGGTGGERQFF
TRBJ2-2	.	TRBV18	TRBD1	TGTGCCAGCTCATTCTCCGTGACAGGGGAGAACACCGGGGAGCTGTTTTTT	CASSFSVTGENTGELFF
TRBJ2-2	.	TRBV6-5	TRBD1	TGTGCCACTAGAGGACAGGTCACCGGGGAGCTGTTTTTT	CATRGQVTGELFF
TRBJ2-7	.	TRBV6-2/TRBV6-3	TRBD2	TGTGCCAGCAGTTATAGAAGCGGGAGGTACGAGCAGTACTTC	CASSYRSGRYEQYF
TRBJ1-2	.	TRBV5-4	.	TGTGCCAGCAGCTTGGCCGCGACTGTATACGGCTACACCTTC	CASSLAATVYGYTF
TRBJ2-1	.	TRBV9	TRBD2	TGTGCCAGCAGCGCCGGGACTAGCGGGCACAATGAGCAGTTCTTC	CASSAGTSGHNEQFF
TRBJ1-4	once	TRBV6-5	TRBD1	TGTGCCAGCAGTTACGGAGACAGGGGCTATGAAAAACTGTTTTTT	CASSYGDRGYEKLFF
TRBJ2-6	once	TRBV6-5	TRBD1	TGTGCCAGCAGTTACTCGACAGGGGATGGGGCCAACGTCCTGACTTTC	CASSYSTGDGANVLTF
TRBJ1-2	.	TRBV5-1	TRBD1	TGCGCCAGCAGCACCGAAACCGGGACAGGGCAAGGCTACACCTTC	CASSTETGTGQGYTF
TRBJ1-4	.	TRBV7-9	.	TGTGCCAGCAGCTTAGGGACAGCAACGACCCCTTTAAATGAAAAACTGTTTTTT	CASSLGTATTPLNEKLFF
TRBJ1-5	once	TRBV15	.	TGTGCCACCAGCAGTCACAGGGCTAGCAATCAGCCCCAGCATTTT	CATSSHRASNQPQHF
TRBJ1-1	.	TRBV5-4	.	TGTGCCAGCAGCTTGGATGTGCGTTACACTGAAGCTTTCTTT	CASSLDVRYTEAFF
TRBJ2-5	.	TRBV21-1	.	TGTGCCAGCAGCAAATACGAATTGACCGAAACCGGGACAGGGGGCTTGGAGACCCAGTACTTC	CASSKYELTETGTGGLETQYF
TRBJ1-4	.	TRBV30	TRBD1	TGTGCCTGGACCCGACCAGGGGGGTGGGCTAATGAAAAACTGTTTTTT	CAWTRPGGWANEKLFF
TRBJ2-2	.	TRBV4-2	TRBD1	TGTGCCAGCAGCCAACCGGGACAGGGGGCTGTCGGGGAGCTGTTTTTT	CASSQPGQGAVGELFF
TRBJ1-1	once	TRBV29-1	.	TGCAGCGTTGAGAGAGGTCTGAACACTGAAGCTTTCTTT	CSVERGLNTEAFF
TRBJ2-3	.	TRBV2	TRBD2	TGTGCCAGCAGAAAGACTAGCGGGAGCCGAGATACGCAGTATTTT	CASRKTSGSRDTQYF
TRBJ2-5	.	TRBV7-2	.	TGTGCCAGCAGCCCCGAGGGGAGGGGGTCCTTTGGGACCCAGTACTTC	CASSPEGRGSFGTQYF
TRBJ1-1	.	TRBV6-5	TRBD1	TGTGCCAGCAGGCAACAGGGGACTGAAGCTTTCTTT	CASRQQGTEAFF
TRBJ1-3	.	TRBV6-2/TRBV6-3	.	TGTGCCAGCAGTTACTCTCGACAGGTTCGTGGAAACACCATATATTTT	CASSYSRQVRGNTIYF
TRBJ1-3	.	TRBV19	.	TGTGCCAGTAGTATCGGGGGGAAGACCATATATTTT	CASSIGGKTIYF
TRBJ1-1	.	TRBV18	.	TGTGCCAGCTCTCAACCACCCAGGACAGCAGACACTGAAGCTTTCTTT	CASSQPPRTADTEAFF
TRBJ1-4	.	TRBV5-6	.	TGTGCCAGCAGCCCCTATCCAGGGGATGAAAAACTGTTTTTT	CASSPYPGDEKLFF
TRBJ1-5	.	TRBV11-2	TRBD1	TGTGCCAGCAGCTCAGGGGGTCAGCCCCAGCATTTT	CASSSGGQPQHF
TRBJ1-1	once	TRBV3-1/TRBV3-2	.	TGTGCCAGCAGCCGATTCCCAGGCGTATTAATGAACACTGAAGCTTTCTTT	CASSRFPGVLMNTEAFF
TRBJ1-1	.	TRBV10-2	TRBD1	TGCGCCAGCAGCGACAGGGGGCTTAACACTGAAGCTTTCTTT	CASSDRGLNTEAFF
TRBJ1-5	.	TRBV19	.	TGTGCCAGTAGTATTGTGGGCCTATTAGGCAATCAGCCCCAGCATTTT	CASSIVGLLGNQPQHF
TRBJ1-2	.	TRBV7-2	.	TGTGCCAGCAGCTTAGGGCAAAACTATGGCTACACCTTC	CASSLGQNYGYTF
TRBJ2-7	few	TRBV27	TRBD2	TGTGCCAGCGGCACTAGCGGCGTCTACGAGCAGTACTTC	CASGTSGVYEQYF